This T cell receptor beta chain was documented in a study of Graves' ophthalmopathy and Graves' hyperthyroidism (dated by TCRdb to the late 2010s). In the study overall: Hyperthyroidism was defined as stable when no progression to ophthalmopathy occurred within 18 months of follow-up. The study used signatures of the TCR beta repertoire to tell Graves' ophthalmopathy apart from Graves' hyperthyroidism and to predict which patients would progress to ophthalmopathy. In total, 135 blood samples were TCR-sequenced: fewer than 50 ophthalmopathy, over 70 hyperthyroidism and some 17 hyperthyroidism-to-ophthalmopathy patients. To explore V-J signatures that distinguish ophthalmopathy from hyperthyroidism, a discovery set of about a hundred patients was enrolled, made up of over 40 with ophthalmopathy and 57 with stable hyperthyroidism. The independent validation cohort included under 20 hyperthyroidism patients plus 17 patients who later progressed from hyperthyroidism to ophthalmopathy. T-cell repertoires of thyroid tissue and blood were compared in 5 or 6 hyperthyroidism patients. After sampling, hyperthyroidism patients received methimazole starting at 30 mg daily, and ophthalmopathy patients received high-dose intravenous methylprednisolone. What the research found in general, with its limitations: Sample size was not predetermined statistically, and investigators were not blinded to group allocation. Most expanded thyroid clonotypes with frequency above 0.001 were also detected in blood, suggesting blood repertoires may reflect the thyroid immune response. In cross-validation, the 13-signature model distinguished ophthalmopathy from stable hyperthyroidism with approximately 88% sensitivity and approximately 81% specificity, and in the test set the corresponding values were about 80% and 75%. In validation, the model predicted ophthalmopathy progression with over 60% sensitivity and 72.22% specificity; roughly eleven predicted patients were CT-confirmed with GO in a median of approximately six months.

The CDR1 and CDR2 encoded by the germline V gene are ENHRY and SYGVKD. The CDR3 covers 20 residues, taking in both the cysteine and the phenylalanine. The CDR3 DNA has 60 bases and is translated from base 1. V is clipped by 3 bases and J by 8 bases, and the sequence between their germline boundaries is 34 bases long. Hyperthyroidism patients were newly diagnosed, were aged 18 to 65 years, and had a disease duration under 2 months. Patients with other autoimmune diseases, uncontrolled infections, pregnancy or lactation were excluded from the study. Clinical symptoms, serum thyroxine, TRAb, thyroid ultrasound and orbital computed tomography formed the basis of the diagnosis. Total RNA was extracted with Trizol reagent and quality-checked on an Agilent 2100 Bioanalyzer. As concerns this clonotype: There is no known antigen for this receptor. Per-nucleotide qualities are absent, and no much larger clonotype sits a single base away.

For repertoire sequencing, the TCR beta CDR3 regions were amplified from RNA transcripts. A first-round RT-PCR used HTBI primers with the Qiagen OneStep RT-PCR kit, followed by a second-round multiplex PCR, size selection and purification. The libraries underwent paired-end sequencing with 100 bp reads on an Illumina HiSeq2000. The study's own analysis went as follows. Reads were processed with SOAPnuke, discarding reads with adapters, uncalled bases, mean Phred below 15, or no exact constant-primer or identifier match. COPE v1.2.5 was used to merge the high-quality paired reads. Each unique nucleotide sequence was defined as a clonotype, and clonotypes were aligned to IMGT TRB V, D and J references with MiTCR v1.1. The analysis was limited to V-J combinations with a frequency above 0.0001, which together covered 99.2% of repertoires. For each V-J combination, a TCR clonal expansion and chaos score was defined as F50 clonal expansion divided by the chaos observed in the TCRdist matrix. Welch's t-statistics and random forest were used to narrow the features down to about twelve V-J combinations, which were then fed into a naive Bayes classifier. The similarity between thyroid and blood repertoires was quantified using the Morisita-Horn index. TCRdb applied fastp at Q25 and MiXCR to the public reads, then kept only in-frame beta chains. Entries that share a CDR3 protein sequence are merged under the most common genes and DNA. These V and J calls originate from TCRdb's pipeline instead of the authors' own analysis. For this sample there are approximately 1.2 million distinct CDR3 sequences; roughly 35% appear just once. The ten largest clones represent over 8.5% of the sample.

This TCR was sampled from an adult man with Graves' hyperthyroidism. The receptor chain draws on TRBV10-3 and TRBJ1-2; TRBD1 could be the D gene, as 6 bases match. Sample: peripheral blood or thyroid tissue (not recorded which). The DNA sequence follows: TGTGCCATCAGTGACCCAGGCTCCACCCCCCCGACCCGGGGGGCGGCGGGCTACACCTTC. It specifies CAISDPGSTPPTRGAAGYTF.